This entry is about one TCR beta chain. The antigen remains unidentified. V was cut by 0 bases and J by 9 bases, with 7 bases left in between. In germline, CDR1 is SGHTS, CDR2 YDEGEE. The CDR3 consists of 13 residues. These data come from a study of cytomegalovirus exposure and HLA in healthy donors. The study ran its PCR with 60 Vbeta and 13 Jbeta primers. TCRdb keeps only in-frame clones here, not all; method: immunoSEQ multiplex PCR. The sample carries about 130,000 clones, just under 80% recorded once. Notes on the study in general: Information on immune exposure was restricted to one variable (CMV serostatus). In vitro checks showed that a few CMV-associated chains really do target CMV antigens. Cytomegalovirus association was listed for 150 to 200 TCR beta chains. In all likelihood, a cluster of highly shared sequence variants was a sequencing artifact.

Sample: PBMCs. The receptor was isolated from a woman aged 40-49 years in good health and CMV-seronegative. The chain employs TRBV5-8 and TRBJ1-6; D gene ambiguous. The CDR3 coding sequence is TGTGCCAGCAGCTTGGACTCTATTTCACCCCTCCACTTT. Residues: CASSLDSISPLHF.